This TCR beta chain was documented in a study of regulatory T cells in long-lasting Graves disease. The CDR3 is 12 amino acids. The germline V and J ends were trimmed by 11 bases and 7 bases, with 14 bases remaining between them. Arm-PCR with iRepertoire HTBI primers amplified the CDR3 regions for these TCR beta libraries. TCRdb reprocessed the multiplex PCR reads via MiXCR and lists one record per CDR3 protein. The sample contains 410,000 or so distinct CDR3 sequences, 15% of which appear only once. Sample time point: newly diagnosed GD, antithyroid drugs for less than 3 months. Generation of the TCR library employed RNA extracted from PBMCs. In this sample, this clonotype turned up a few times. These same records also appear under a second study, on T cells in Graves' hyperthyroidism and ophthalmopathy.

This TCR was recovered from a woman in her twenties or thirties with Graves disease. The gene calls are TRBV12-3 or TRBV12-4 and TRBJ2-2; no firm D call. Source: peripheral blood mononuclear cells (PBMCs), taken at new diagnosis, from a patient treated with antithyroid drugs. The CDR3 sequence: CAGRDGIGELFF. CDR3 in DNA: TGTGCCGGCCGAGATGGGATCGGGGAGCTGTTTTTT.